This T cell receptor beta chain was identified in a study of cytomegalovirus exposure and HLA in healthy donors. Findings and limits, study-wide: Later work showed greater clonal expansion in HLA-associated TCR beta chains than in equally common others.

This clone was seen only a few times. Its antigen is not identified. Primers for the PCR totalled 60 Vbeta and 13 Jbeta. Assay used: immunoSEQ multiplex PCR; TCRdb lists only in-frame clones, some missing. The table includes approximately 70,000 clones, 70% detected once. Germline V gene sequence: CDR1 SEHNR, CDR2 FQNEAQ (reference sequence). This CDR3 is built from 13 residues. Trimming removed 8 bases from V and 6 bases from J; junction bases left unmatched: 4. The TCR originated in a woman between 50 and 59 years old in good health and CMV-seropositive. This chain uses TRBV7-9 with TRBJ2-2, with 9 bases aligning to TRBD1. Sequenced material: PBMCs. The CDR3 region is CASGTGLSGELFF. CDR3 bases: TGTGCCAGCGGGACAGGGCTATCCGGGGAGCTGTTTTTT.